The 30 T cell receptor beta chains below come from one sample, sequenced in a study of vaccination effects on CD4 cells after COVID-19. These receptors lack a known antigen. Produced via immunoSEQ multiplex PCR; TCRdb's table is partial and in-frame only. The table shows 20,000 to 25,000 clones, with approximately 64% occurring only once. Before sequencing, viral peptide pools were used by the ViraFEST assay to expand antigen-specific CD4+ T cells. At the end of roughly 9 days of culture, CD4+ T cells were isolated. Nucleocapsid antibodies stayed negative before and after vaccination, showing no earlier SARS-CoV-2 infection. The sample here was CD4+ T cells from PBMCs cultured with HCoV-NL63 spike peptides, taken before COVID-19 vaccination. All receptors derive from a human donor who received a COVID-19 vaccine.

This clone was picked up a small number of times. The chain is built from TRBV4-1 and TRBJ1-2; no reliable D call. This CDR3 comprises 14 residues. V was pared by 1 base and J by 4 bases, with 10 bases between. The germline V gene encodes CDR1 MGHRA and CDR2 YSYEKL. This CDR3 is CASSQVMGGYGYTF. CDR3 nucleotides: TGCGCCAGCAGCCAAGTGATGGGCGGCTATGGCTACACCTTC.

DNA of the CDR3: TGCGCCAGCAGCTTGGGGGGGTCGGCGGATACGCAGTATTTT. Translating it yields CASSLGGSADTQYF. The J gene is TRBJ2-3, the V gene TRBV5-1, with D perhaps being TRBD1 or TRBD2 (5 bases each). The CDR3 covers 14 residues. Germline CDR1 is SGHRS and CDR2 is YFSETQ. Between the trimmed V and J ends, which lost 0 bases and 6 bases, there was a span of 11 bases. The whole variable domain, remainder taken from reference TRBV5-1 and TRBJ2-3, is KAGVTQTPRYLIKTRGQQVTLSCSPISGHRSVSWYQQTPGQGLQFLFEYFSETQRNKGNFPGRFSGRQFSNSRSEMNVSTLELGDSALYLCASSLGGSADTQYFGPGTRLTVL.

The chain recombines TRBV19 with TRBJ1-2; D remains unclear. V was trimmed by 3 bases and J by 4 bases, leaving 18 bases between them. This CDR3 is 16 amino acids long. In germline, CDR1 is LNHDA, CDR2 SQIVND (reference sequence). The CDR3 DNA reads as TGTGCCAGTAGTATTACTTTGCCGGCAGGCTTCTATGGCTACACCTTC. It codes for CASSITLPAGFYGYTF.

This chain joins TRBV5-1 and TRBJ2-2, with TRBD2 matching over 14 bases. J gave up 2 bases and V 4 bases, and 10 bases lay outside the gene matches. CDR1 is SGHRS and CDR2 is YFSETQ in the germline V gene. This CDR3 has 19 residues. CDR3 nucleotides: TGCGCCAGCAGCACTGGACTAGCGGGGGGCGATATTAACACCGGGGAGCTGTTTTTT. This codes for CASSTGLAGGDINTGELFF. Together with reference TRBV5-1 and TRBJ2-2, the CDR3 gives the full variable domain: KAGVTQTPRYLIKTRGQQVTLSCSPISGHRSVSWYQQTPGQGLQFLFEYFSETQRNKGNFPGRFSGRQFSNSRSEMNVSTLELGDSALYLCASSTGLAGGDINTGELFFGEGSRLTVL.

The rearrangement uses TRBV3-1 (or the pseudogene TRBV3-2) and TRBJ2-7; 8 bases map to TRBD1. CDR3 length equals 14 residues. The ends lost 4 bases at V and 6 bases at J; junction bases unmatched: 8. Germline-derived CDR1 and CDR2 are LGHDT and YNNKEL (reference sequence). Written as DNA, the CDR3 is TGTGCCAGCAGCCTAAGGACAGGGTCAACCGAGCAGTACTTC. Translating it yields CASSLRTGSTEQYF.

The gene calls are TRBV29-1 and TRBJ1-2; D uncertain. Germline V gives CDR1 SQVTM, CDR2 ANQGSEA. The CDR3 is 12 residues long. V was trimmed by 3 bases and J by 4 bases, leaving 9 bases between them. The CDR3 sequence: CSVDDRAYGYTF. CDR3 bases: TGCAGCGTTGATGATAGGGCCTATGGCTACACCTTC.

This chain links TRBV5-6 with TRBJ1-5; 7 nucleotides match TRBD1. The CDR3 is 16 residues long. Per the germline V gene, CDR1 is SGHDT and CDR2 is YYEEEE. The ends lost 2 bases at V and 4 bases at J; junction bases unmatched: 9. The CDR3 spells CASSLSAQGKNQPQHF. The CDR3 DNA follows: TGTGCCAGCAGCTTATCGGCACAGGGGAAGAATCAGCCCCAGCATTTT.

This chain connects TRBV3-1 (or the pseudogene TRBV3-2) to TRBJ2-1; 8 nucleotides agree with TRBD2. Trimming took 4 bases from V and 6 from J; bases not matched to a gene: 8. The CDR3 length is 15 residues. Germline values: CDR1 LGHDT, CDR2 YNNKEL (reference sequence). The CDR3: CASSPQGLVINEQFF. CDR3 nucleotides: TGTGCCAGCAGCCCCCAGGGACTAGTCATCAATGAGCAGTTCTTC.

The V call is TRBV5-1, the J call TRBJ2-1, with D tentatively TRBD2 (5 bases). In germline, CDR1 is SGHRS, CDR2 YFSETQ. The ends were cut back, 1 base at V and 9 bases at J, with 17 bases in the middle. The CDR3 length is 15 residues. The CDR3 bases are TGCGCCAGCAGCTTGAACAGCGGTGGGGTCTCTGAGCAGTTCTTC. It is translated as CASSLNSGGVSEQFF.

J is TRBJ1-1 and V is TRBV3-1 (or the pseudogene TRBV3-2); D ambiguous. Germline V gene data show CDR1 as LGHDT and CDR2 as YNNKEL (reference sequence). This CDR3 is built from 16 residues. Trimming removed 1 base from V and 4 bases from J, with 16 bases in between. CDR3 region: CASSQGGGALSTEAFF. The CDR3 bases are TGTGCCAGCAGCCAAGGGGGTGGAGCCCTGAGCACTGAAGCTTTCTTT.

The CDR3 is CAISGGESGYGYTF. In DNA form, the CDR3 reads TGTGCCATCAGTGGGGGGGAGTCGGGCTATGGCTACACCTTC. The rearrangement uses TRBV10-3 and TRBJ1-2; a weak D match, TRBD1 (5 bases). The CDR3 spans 14 residues. From germline, CDR1 is ENHRY and CDR2 SYGVKD. V shed 4 bases and J shed 4 bases, with 13 bases lying between them.

The rearrangement uses TRBV5-4 and TRBJ2-3; 7 positions match TRBD2. CDR1 and CDR2 from the germline V gene are SGHNT and YYREEE (reference sequence). This CDR3 region has 14 residues. Germline trimming cut 3 bases from V and 5 bases from J; bases unmatched to any gene: 6. The CDR3 DNA reads as TGTGCCAGCAGCTCAAAGTCGGGGGGAGATACGCAGTATTTT. Its protein is CASSSKSGGDTQYF.

This chain connects TRBV7-6 to TRBJ1-2; perhaps TRBD1 as D (5 bases). The germline gives CDR1 SGHVS, CDR2 FNYEAQ. The CDR3 has 13 residues. Trimming removed 5 bases from V and 0 bases from J, with 7 bases in between. CDR3: CASSGAPNYGYTF. The CDR3 coding sequence is TGTGCCAGCAGCGGGGCCCCTAACTATGGCTACACCTTC. Drawing the rest from reference TRBV7-6 and TRBJ1-2, the complete variable domain is GAGVSQSPRYKVTKRGQDVALRCDPISGHVSLYWYRQALGQGPEFLTYFNYEAQQDKSGLPNDRFSAERPEGSISTLTIQRTEQRDSAMYRCASSGAPNYGYTFGSGTRLTVV.

The chain joins TRBV6-5 to TRBJ2-5; 7 nucleotides match TRBD1. Germline CDR1 MNHEY, CDR2 SVGAGI. The length of the CDR3 is 13 residues. V shed 6 bases, J shed 3 bases, and the junction held 4 bases outside the gene matches. CDR3 in amino acids: CASRHGTEETQYF. For the CDR3, the DNA is TGTGCCAGCAGGCACGGGACAGAAGAGACCCAGTACTTC.

The CDR3 here is CASSRRLGNEQFF. CDR3 in DNA: TGTGCCAGCAGCCGAAGGTTGGGCAATGAGCAGTTCTTC. The rearrangement uses TRBV11-3 and TRBJ2-1; D gene uncertain. Germline values: CDR1 SGHNT, CDR2 YENEEA. CDR3 length equals 13 residues. Trimming took 5 bases from V and 6 from J, leaving 11 bases between them. Complete variable domain (other parts from reference TRBV11-3 and TRBJ2-1): EAGVVQSPRYKIIEKKQPVAFWCNPISGHNTLYWYLQNLGQGPELLIRYENEEAVDDSQLPKDRFSAERLKGVDSTLKIQPAELGDSAVYLCASSRRLGNEQFFGPGTRLTVL.

In this sample, this clone turned up a few times. The V call is TRBV5-6, the J call TRBJ2-3, with TRBD1 matching over 8 bases. The CDR3 runs to 16 residues. Unmatched junction bases numbered 8, after V lost 5 bases and J lost 0 bases. CDR1 and CDR2 (germline): SGHDT, YYEEEE. CDR3 DNA: TGTGCCAGCAGTTTCGCAGGGGGCGGTAGCACAGATACGCAGTATTTT. This sequence encodes CASSFAGGGSTDTQYF. The full variable domain, in which reference TRBV5-6 and TRBJ2-3 provide the parts outside the CDR3, is DAGVTQSPTHLIKTRGQQVTLRCSPKSGHDTVSWYQQALGQGPQFIFQYYEEEERQRGNFPDRFSGHQFPNYSSELNVNALLLGDSALYLCASSFAGGGSTDTQYFGPGTRLTVL.

The rearrangement uses TRBV11-1 and TRBJ1-1; unclear D gene. The CDR3 loop spans 13 amino acids. The V end lost 5 bases, the J end lost 0 bases, and 7 bases lay between the germline ends. The V gene's germline CDR1 is SGHAT and CDR2 FQDESV (reference sequence). DNA of the CDR3: TGTGCCAGCAGCCTCCAGATGAACACTGAAGCTTTCTTT. Its translation is CASSLQMNTEAFF. Combining the CDR3 with reference TRBV11-1 and TRBJ1-1 gives the whole variable domain EAEVAQSPRYKITEKSQAVAFWCDPISGHATLYWYRQILGQGPELLVQFQDESVVDDSQLPKDRFSAERLKGVDSTLKIQPAELGDSAMYLCASSLQMNTEAFFGQGTRLTVV.

This clone has more than one count but fewer than ten. V usage is TRBV30 and J usage is TRBJ1-5; TRBD1 aligns across 7 bases. Germline V gene sequence: CDR1 GTSNPN, CDR2 SVGIG (reference sequence). The CDR3 contains 15 residues. The J segment lost 4 bases and the V segment lost 1 base, leaving 7 bases of the junction unmatched. CDR3: CAWSEGAIKNQPQHF. The CDR3 DNA sequence: TGTGCCTGGAGTGAGGGGGCTATTAAAAATCAGCCCCAGCATTTT.

The gene calls are TRBV29-1 and TRBJ1-4; D is unclear. The ends were cut back, 5 bases at V and 10 bases at J, with 14 bases in the middle. Germline V lookup: CDR1 SQVTM, CDR2 ANQGSEA. The CDR3 spans 12 residues. DNA of the CDR3: TGCAGCGTTTCAGGCGGTCGGGGAAAACTGTTTTTT. Translation gives CSVSGGRGKLFF.

The chain carries TRBV6-5 and TRBJ1-3; D ambiguous. The CDR3 is 13 amino acids. Trimming took 6 bases from V and 0 from J, leaving 6 bases between them. Germline loops: CDR1 MNHEY, CDR2 SVGAGI. CDR3 nucleotides: TGTGCCAGCAGCCCGGACTCTGGAAACACCATATATTTT. It codes for CASSPDSGNTIYF.

The rearrangement joins TRBV10-3 to TRBJ2-2; TRBD1 aligns across 8 bases. The CDR3 runs to 14 residues. Germline lookup yields CDR1 ENHRY and CDR2 SYGVKD. Germline trimming cut 4 bases from V and 7 bases from J; bases unmatched to any gene: 5. The DNA of the CDR3 is TGTGCCATCAGTGGACAGGGGCAAAACGGGGAGCTGTTTTTT. Protein sequence: CAISGQGQNGELFF.

The V call is TRBV5-1, the J call TRBJ2-7; 11 bases agree with TRBD1. The length of the CDR3 is 14 residues. Per the germline V gene, CDR1 is SGHRS and CDR2 is YFSETQ. J lost 5 bases, V lost 4 bases, and 5 bases had no gene match. CDR3 sequence (DNA): TGCGCCAGCAGCAGGGGACAGGGGGGCGACGAGCAGTACTTC. Translated: CASSRGQGGDEQYF.

The J gene is TRBJ2-7, the V gene TRBV5-1, with 13 bases lining up with TRBD2. Germline V gene data show CDR1 as SGHRS and CDR2 as YFSETQ. This CDR3 has 19 residues. J was trimmed by 3 bases and V by 0 bases; bases with no gene match: 12. The CDR3 nucleotides read TGCGCCAGCAGCTTGGGACTAGCGGGGGGCACCCCCAAAAACTACGAGCAGTACTTC. Protein: CASSLGLAGGTPKNYEQYF.

By share, this clone counts as medium-sized. The chain joins TRBV9 to TRBJ2-5; TRBD2 aligns across 11 bases. Per the germline V gene, CDR1 is SGDLS and CDR2 is YYNGEE. The CDR3 covers 14 residues. The V and J ends lost 1 base and 4 bases, in that order; junction bases with no gene match: 0. Written as DNA, the CDR3 is TGTGCCAGCAGCGTAACTAGCGGGGGAGAGACCCAGTACTTC. As protein: CASSVTSGGETQYF.

In this sample, this clone turned up a few times. The CDR3: CASSLLGGDSPLHF. The CDR3 nucleotides are TGTGCCAGCAGCTTACTAGGGGGCGACTCACCCCTCCACTTT. The V and J genes are TRBV7-2 and TRBJ1-6, with 7 bases aligning to TRBD1. The CDR3 covers 14 residues. Germline V gene lookup returns CDR1 SGHTA and CDR2 FQGNSA. The J segment lost 10 bases and the V segment lost 2 bases, leaving 5 bases of the junction unmatched. Looking up the rest from reference TRBV7-2 and TRBJ1-6 gives the full variable domain: GAGVSQSPSNKVTEKGKDVELRCDPISGHTALYWYRQSLGQGLEFLIYFQGNSAPDKSGLPSDRFSAERTGGSVSTLTIQRTQQEDSAVYLCASSLLGGDSPLHFGNGTRLTVT.

The genes are TRBV14 and TRBJ1-1, with D uncertain. Germline CDR1 and CDR2: SGHDN and FVKESK. The CDR3 contains 14 residues. V was clipped by 5 bases and J by 1 base, with 11 bases between them. The CDR3 spells CASSTQGENTEAFF. CDR3 sequence (DNA): TGTGCCAGCAGCACCCAAGGAGAGAACACTGAAGCTTTCTTT.

The chain employs TRBV10-3 and TRBJ2-3, with 10 bases that match TRBD2. This CDR3 contains 17 residues. V shed 0 bases and J 1 base; nucleotides not matched to a gene: 4. Germline lookup yields CDR1 ENHRY and CDR2 SYGVKD. CDR3: CAISESQREGGTDTQYF. The CDR3 DNA is TGTGCCATCAGTGAGTCTCAGCGGGAGGGCGGCACAGATACGCAGTATTTT.

J is TRBJ2-7 and V is TRBV4-1; D remains ambiguous. CDR1 and CDR2 (germline): MGHRA, YSYEKL. V was pared by 0 bases and J by 2 bases, with 17 bases between. The CDR3 has 17 residues. The CDR3 DNA reads TGCGCCAGCAGCCAAGATCAGGCCGCAAGGCTCCCCTACGAGCAGTACTTC. Amino acid sequence: CASSQDQAARLPYEQYF.

The V and J genes are TRBV6-1 and TRBJ2-7; a weak D match, TRBD2 (7 bases). The CDR3 runs to 13 residues. The germline V and J ends were trimmed by 2 bases and 6 bases, with 11 bases remaining between them. Germline V lookup: CDR1 MNHNS, CDR2 SASEGT. The chain's CDR3 is CASSEYREGEQYF. The CDR3 nucleotides read TGTGCCAGCAGTGAATACAGGGAGGGCGAGCAGTACTTC.

V gene TRBV19 combines with J gene TRBJ2-2; 9 nucleotides match TRBD2. Germline trimming cut 1 base from V and 1 base from J; bases unmatched to any gene: 1. The germline CDR1 and CDR2 sequences are LNHDA and SQIVND (reference sequence). The CDR3 is made up of 16 amino acids. The CDR3 coding sequence is TGTGCCAGTAGTATAGTACTAGCGGGGAACACCGGGGAGCTGTTTTTT. Translated, it gives CASSIVLAGNTGELFF. Complete variable domain (other parts from reference TRBV19 and TRBJ2-2): DGGITQSPKYLFRKEGQNVTLSCEQNLNHDAMYWYRQDPGQGLRLIYYSQIVNDFQKGDIAEGYSVSREKKESFPLTVTSAQKNPTAFYLCASSIVLAGNTGELFFGEGSRLTVL.